The present entry profiles one TCR beta chain with its context. Its cognate antigen is unknown. A quantitative 5'-RACE method, one with molecular barcodes, was used to make TCR beta libraries. MiXCR, applied by TCRdb to the 5' RACE reads, yields one record per CDR3 protein. Among under 850,000 distinct CDR3 sequences listed, 15% to 20% were seen once. The data were obtained in a study of CD8 T cells in ankylosing spondylitis. Whole-study results and caveats: Ankylosing spondylitis blood seemed to carry a telltale TCR beta motif made of eight or nine highly homologous variants. Reports say disease-linked clones showed up significantly more in matched ankylosing spondylitis synovial fluid. A CD8+ phenotype characterized the disease-linked clones, which were relatively rare in peripheral blood. Earlier studies detected some motif variants in reactive arthritis synovial fluid and blood.

This CDR3 is 17 amino acids long. Germline CDR1 reads SGHRS; CDR2 reads YFSETQ. Trimming removed 4 bases from V and 0 bases from J; junction bases left unmatched: 12. The chain recombines TRBV5-1 with TRBJ2-7; 8 bases line up with TRBD2. This sequence was found in a male donor with ankylosing spondylitis. The sequenced sample consisted of blood, either unsorted or a sorted T cell fraction (not recorded which). CDR3 nucleotides: TGCGCCAGCAGCACCGATCCGACTAGCGACTACTCCTACGAGCAGTACTTC. It translates to CASSTDPTSDYSYEQYF.